Presented here are 25 T cell receptor beta chains from one specimen sequenced in a study of cytomegalovirus exposure and HLA in healthy donors. Researchers ran the PCR with 60 Vbeta and 13 Jbeta primers. The protocol was immunoSEQ multiplex PCR, while the TCRdb copy is restricted to in-frame clones and leaves out a portion. The profile shows more than 85,000 clones, about three quarters of them singletons. The sequenced material came from PBMCs. These receptors all come from a male donor in good health and CMV-seronegative.

The chain has TRBV19 and TRBJ2-7, with 7 bases matching TRBD2. There are 15 residues in the CDR3. Germline values: CDR1 LNHDA, CDR2 SQIVND (reference sequence). The V and J ends lost 5 bases and 6 bases, in that order; junction bases with no gene match: 13. The CDR3: CASSSGRGSTLEQYF. For the CDR3, the DNA is TGTGCCAGTAGTTCCGGACGCGGGAGTACCCTCGAGCAGTACTTC.

This clone was detected only once. This chain connects TRBV11-3 to TRBJ2-1, with D possibly matching TRBD2 (6 bases). Trimming took off 5 bases at V and 8 bases at J, with 19 bases between the two ends. CDR3 length: 15 residues. Germline-derived CDR1 and CDR2 are SGHNT and YENEEA. The CDR3 nucleotides are TGTGCCAGCAGCCTAGGTGGCGCGGGACCAGATGAGCAGTTCTTC. Protein: CASSLGGAGPDEQFF.

This clone was counted only a few times. This chain joins TRBV6-5 and TRBJ1-5; D is perhaps TRBD1 (5 bases). This CDR3 is 14 amino acids long. Germline CDR1 and CDR2: MNHEY and SVGAGI. The V and J ends lost 0 bases and 7 bases respectively, with 10 bases between them. The CDR3 is CASSYSTGGQPQHF. The CDR3 DNA reads TGTGCCAGCAGTTACTCGACGGGGGGGCAGCCCCAGCATTTT.

CDR3 DNA sequence: TGTGCCAGCAGTTCAGGGACAGACGAAGCTTTCTTT. This encodes CASSSGTDEAFF. The chain couples TRBV28 to TRBJ1-1; 7 nucleotides line up with TRBD1. CDR1 MDHEN and CDR2 SYDVKM come from the germline V gene. V lost 4 bases to trimming and J lost 8 bases; unmatched junction nucleotides: 4. The CDR3 length is 12 residues.

This rearrangement joins TRBV19 to TRBJ2-3, with TRBD2 as a possible D gene (6 bases). From germline, CDR1 is LNHDA and CDR2 SQIVND (reference sequence). The CDR3 totals 13 residues. With 2 bases removed from V and 6 bases from J, the gap between germline ends came to 9 bases. The CDR3 region is CASSITSSDTQYF. The CDR3 DNA reads TGTGCCAGTAGTATAACTAGCTCGGATACGCAGTATTTT.

The chain is built from TRBV23-1 and TRBJ1-5; D possibly corresponds to TRBD1 (6 bases). TRBV23-1 is an open reading frame, and its role is uncertain. Trimming stripped 7 bases from V and 5 bases from J, with 15 bases between. There are 14 residues in the CDR3. CDR3 region: CASKVGQPDQPQHF. The CDR3 DNA follows: TGCGCCAGCAAGGTCGGACAGCCGGATCAGCCCCAGCATTTT.

This clone was picked up a small number of times. The chain joins TRBV5-1 to TRBJ1-4; 9 bases fit TRBD1. Germline V gene lookup returns CDR1 SGHRS and CDR2 YFSETQ. The CDR3 consists of 15 residues. After removal of 0 bases from V and 7 bases from J, the junction contained 4 bases not matched to a gene. CDR3 protein: CASSLDGQGSEKLFF. Written as DNA, the CDR3 is TGCGCCAGCAGCTTGGACGGACAGGGGAGTGAAAAACTGTTTTTT.

The V call is TRBV27, the J call TRBJ1-1; no reliable D call. The CDR3 runs to 14 residues. Trimming took 2 bases from V and 4 from J, leaving 11 bases between them. CDR1 is MNHEY, CDR2 SMNVEV, per germline (reference sequence). The DNA of the CDR3 is TGTGCCAGCAGTTTACAGAGGGTTGGCACTGAAGCTTTCTTT. Translated, it gives CASSLQRVGTEAFF.

V and J are TRBV30 and TRBJ1-1; 7 nucleotides align to TRBD1. CDR3 length: 13 residues. V shed 5 bases, J shed 1 base, and the junction held 4 bases outside the gene matches. Germline V gene sequence: CDR1 GTSNPN, CDR2 SVGIG (reference sequence). CDR3 sequence (DNA): TGTGCCTGGGCGGGACAGCCGAACACTGAAGCTTTCTTT. This gives the protein CAWAGQPNTEAFF.

The chain employs TRBV7-2 and TRBJ2-7; D is unclear. The V and J ends lost 1 base and 0 bases respectively, with 7 bases between them. Germline V gene lookup returns CDR1 SGHTA and CDR2 FQGNSA. The CDR3 consists of 14 residues. This CDR3 is CASSLGGGSYEQYF. CDR3 nucleotides: TGTGCCAGCAGCTTAGGAGGCGGCTCCTACGAGCAGTACTTC.

V and J are TRBV5-5 and TRBJ1-5; 9 nucleotides line up with TRBD1. The CDR3 runs 15 residues. V shed 4 bases and J 7 bases; nucleotides not matched to a gene: 9. Looked up from germline, CDR1 is SGHKS and CDR2 is YYEKEE (reference sequence). Written as DNA, the CDR3 is TGTGCCAGCAGCAGAGACAGGGGGAGCGGGCAGCCCCAGCATTTT. This encodes CASSRDRGSGQPQHF.

The chain combines TRBV5-1 with TRBJ2-2, with D possibly matching TRBD2 (7 bases). CDR3 length: 17 residues. The germline gives CDR1 SGHRS, CDR2 YFSETQ. Trimming shortened V by 4 bases and J by 2 bases, and 18 bases separated the two germline ends. The CDR3 protein is CASSLWRGGQNTGELFF. Written as DNA, the CDR3 is TGCGCCAGCAGCCTCTGGAGGGGGGGGCAAAACACCGGGGAGCTGTTTTTT.

V gene TRBV6-6 combines with J gene TRBJ2-1; 7 nucleotides align to TRBD2. The CDR3 consists of 14 residues. Germline CDR1 and CDR2: MNHNY and SVGAGI (reference sequence). The V gene end was trimmed by 6 bases and the J gene end by 8 bases; junction bases not matched to a gene: 10. The CDR3 DNA reads as TGTGCCAGCAGGACCAGTGGGGGGGAGGATGAGCAGTTCTTC. This translates into CASRTSGGEDEQFF.

This clone has a single count. The chain employs TRBV7-2 and TRBJ2-7, with 7 bases identical to TRBD2. The CDR3 has 13 residues. The V gene's germline CDR1 is SGHTA and CDR2 FQGNSA. V lost 8 bases and J lost 3; bases outside the gene matches: 7. DNA of the CDR3: TGTGCCAGCCGAACTAGCGCGAACTACGAGCAGTACTTC. Its protein product is CASRTSANYEQYF.

The CDR3 is CASSPTGVWGETQYF. The DNA for the CDR3 is TGTGCCAGCAGTCCTACAGGGGTCTGGGGAGAGACCCAGTACTTC. The chain joins TRBV6-5 to TRBJ2-5; 7 nucleotides match TRBD1. This CDR3 is 15 amino acids long. V was clipped by 5 bases and J by 4 bases; unmatched bases: 10. Germline assignment: CDR1 MNHEY and CDR2 SVGAGI.

The chain joins TRBV7-2 to TRBJ1-5; D gene unclear. The CDR3 runs to 14 residues. Germline loops: CDR1 SGHTA, CDR2 FQGNSA. Trimming shortened V by 1 base and J by 4 bases, and 8 bases separated the two germline ends. CDR3 nucleotides: TGTGCCAGCAGCTTAGGGCCGTCGAATCAGCCCCAGCATTTT. This translates into CASSLGPSNQPQHF.

This rearrangement joins TRBV7-6 to TRBJ2-7; the D gene is possibly TRBD1 (5 bases). V was trimmed by 4 bases and J by 0 bases, leaving 10 bases between them. Germline V lookup: CDR1 SGHVS, CDR2 FNYEAQ. The CDR3 loop spans 14 amino acids. CDR3 in amino acids: CASSSTDSSYEQYF. In nucleotides, the CDR3 is TGTGCCAGCAGCTCGACCGACAGCTCCTACGAGCAGTACTTC.

J is TRBJ2-3 and V is TRBV5-6; TRBD2 matches 11 bases. The V gene's germline CDR1 is SGHDT and CDR2 YYEEEE. V lost 2 bases and J lost 0; bases outside the gene matches: 8. There are 18 residues in the CDR3. CDR3 bases: TGTGCCAGCAGCTTCTCTTCGACTAGCGGGACTAGCACAGATACGCAGTATTTT. Translation gives CASSFSSTSGTSTDTQYF. Variable domain in full (rest from reference TRBV5-6 and TRBJ2-3): DAGVTQSPTHLIKTRGQQVTLRCSPKSGHDTVSWYQQALGQGPQFIFQYYEEEERQRGNFPDRFSGHQFPNYSSELNVNALLLGDSALYLCASSFSSTSGTSTDTQYFGPGTRLTVL.

The chain employs TRBV5-4 and TRBJ2-3; TRBD1 matches at 7 bases. Trimming removed 4 bases from V and 4 bases from J; junction bases left unmatched: 6. CDR1 and CDR2 (germline): SGHNT, YYREEE (reference sequence). CDR3 size: 14 residues. CDR3 DNA: TGTGCCAGCAGCCTGAGACAGGGTGCAGATACGCAGTATTTT. Residues: CASSLRQGADTQYF.

CDR3 bases: TGTGCCAGCAGCCCCGACAGGAACTATGGCTACACCTTC. It encodes CASSPDRNYGYTF. The chain links TRBV11-2 to TRBJ1-2, with a possible D match to TRBD1 (6 bases). Germline V lookup: CDR1 SGHAT, CDR2 FQNNGV. The CDR3 contains 13 residues. Trimming removed 5 bases at V and 2 bases at J, with 9 bases between.

The rearrangement links TRBV19 to TRBJ2-2; maybe TRBD1 (6 bases). The CDR3 is 15 amino acids. The germline V gene has CDR1 LNHDA and CDR2 SQIVND (reference sequence). V dropped 6 bases and J dropped 4 bases, with 15 bases sitting between them. The CDR3 region has the DNA TGTGCCAGTAGCCCTCAGGGGCGCTCCACCGGGGAGCTGTTTTTT. The encoded protein is CASSPQGRSTGELFF.

The chain links TRBV27 to TRBJ2-3, with 8 bases lining up with TRBD1. The germline V gene encodes CDR1 MNHEY and CDR2 SMNVEV (reference sequence). The CDR3 length is 14 residues. The V gene end was trimmed by 6 bases and the J gene end by 0 bases; junction bases not matched to a gene: 2. The DNA of the CDR3 is TGTGCCAGCAGCGACAGGGGAAGCACAGATACGCAGTATTTT. Translation: CASSDRGSTDTQYF.

J is TRBJ2-7 and V is TRBV4-1, with D perhaps matching TRBD1 (6 bases). V lost 2 bases and J lost 4, with 15 bases in between. The CDR3 spans 15 residues. Looked up from germline, CDR1 is MGHRA and CDR2 is YSYEKL. The DNA of the CDR3 is TGCGCCAGCAGCCAATCCTCAGGGACATTATACGAGCAGTACTTC. The encoded protein is CASSQSSGTLYEQYF.

This clone was recorded once. This chain connects TRBV7-3 to TRBJ2-1; maybe TRBD2 (6 bases). The CDR3 loop spans 16 amino acids. Germline CDR1 and CDR2: SGHTA and FQGTGA. Trimming pared 5 bases from V and 0 bases from J, leaving 14 bases between. CDR3 sequence: CASSPLGGSSYNEQFF. CDR3 DNA sequence: TGTGCCAGCAGCCCCCTTGGAGGGAGCTCCTACAATGAGCAGTTCTTC.

The chain links TRBV5-6 to TRBJ1-1; D is unresolved. CDR1 is SGHDT and CDR2 is YYEEEE in the germline V gene. The ends were cut back, 0 bases at V and 3 bases at J, with 6 bases in the middle. The CDR3 is 13 amino acids. The CDR3, as DNA: TGTGCCAGCAGCTTGGATCGTTACACTGAAGCTTTCTTT. As protein: CASSLDRYTEAFF.